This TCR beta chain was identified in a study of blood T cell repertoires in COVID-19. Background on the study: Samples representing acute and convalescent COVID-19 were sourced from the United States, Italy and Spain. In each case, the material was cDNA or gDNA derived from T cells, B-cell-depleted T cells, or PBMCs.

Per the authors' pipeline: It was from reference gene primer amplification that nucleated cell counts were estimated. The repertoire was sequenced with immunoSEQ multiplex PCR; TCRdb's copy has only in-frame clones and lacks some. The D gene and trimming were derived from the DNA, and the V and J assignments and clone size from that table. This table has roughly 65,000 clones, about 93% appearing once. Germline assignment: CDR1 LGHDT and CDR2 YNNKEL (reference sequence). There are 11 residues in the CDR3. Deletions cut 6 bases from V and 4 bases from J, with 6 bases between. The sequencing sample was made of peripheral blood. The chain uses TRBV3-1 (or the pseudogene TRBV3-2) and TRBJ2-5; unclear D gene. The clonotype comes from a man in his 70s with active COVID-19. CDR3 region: CASRQTETQYF. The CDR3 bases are TGTGCCAGCAGACAGACAGAGACCCAGTACTTC.